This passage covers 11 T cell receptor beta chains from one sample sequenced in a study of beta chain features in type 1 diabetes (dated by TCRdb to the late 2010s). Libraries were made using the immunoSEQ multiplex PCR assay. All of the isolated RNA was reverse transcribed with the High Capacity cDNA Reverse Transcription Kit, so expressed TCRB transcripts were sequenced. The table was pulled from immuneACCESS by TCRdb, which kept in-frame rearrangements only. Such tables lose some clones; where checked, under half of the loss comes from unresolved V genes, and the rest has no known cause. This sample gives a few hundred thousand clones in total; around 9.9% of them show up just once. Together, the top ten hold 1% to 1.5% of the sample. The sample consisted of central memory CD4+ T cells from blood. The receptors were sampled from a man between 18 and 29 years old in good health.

The CDR3 DNA reads as TGCGCCAGCAGACGGGACTTTGAGCAGTACTTC. Its protein product is CASRRDFEQYF. The J gene is TRBJ2-7, the V gene TRBV5-1; a possible D gene is TRBD2 (6 bases). Between the trimmed V and J ends, which lost 5 bases and 7 bases, there was a span of 10 bases. The CDR3 contains 11 residues. The germline CDR1 and CDR2 sequences are SGHRS and YFSETQ.

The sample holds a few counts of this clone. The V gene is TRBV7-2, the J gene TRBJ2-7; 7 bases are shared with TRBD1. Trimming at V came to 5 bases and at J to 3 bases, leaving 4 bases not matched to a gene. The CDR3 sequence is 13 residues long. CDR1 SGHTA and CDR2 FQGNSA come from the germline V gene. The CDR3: CASSPRTGYEQYF. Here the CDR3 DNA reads TGTGCCAGCAGCCCCCGGACAGGCTACGAGCAGTACTTC.

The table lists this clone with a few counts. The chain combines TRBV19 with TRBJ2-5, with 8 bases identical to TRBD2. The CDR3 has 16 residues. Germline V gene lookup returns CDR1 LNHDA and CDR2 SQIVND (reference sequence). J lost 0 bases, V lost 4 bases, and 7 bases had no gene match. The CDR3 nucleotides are TGTGCCAGTAGTACCCCATGGCGGGAGGACCAAGAGACCCAGTACTTC. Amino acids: CASSTPWREDQETQYF.

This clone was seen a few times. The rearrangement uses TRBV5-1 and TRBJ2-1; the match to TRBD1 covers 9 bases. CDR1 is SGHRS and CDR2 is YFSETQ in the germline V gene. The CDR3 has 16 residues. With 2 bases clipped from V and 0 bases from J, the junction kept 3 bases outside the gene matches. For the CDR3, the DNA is TGCGCCAGCAGCTTAACAGGGGGCGCCTCCTACAATGAGCAGTTCTTC. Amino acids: CASSLTGGASYNEQFF.

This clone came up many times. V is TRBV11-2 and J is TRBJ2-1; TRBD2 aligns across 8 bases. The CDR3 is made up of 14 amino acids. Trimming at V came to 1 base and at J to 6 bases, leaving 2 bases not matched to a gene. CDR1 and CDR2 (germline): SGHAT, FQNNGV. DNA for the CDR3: TGTGCCAGCAGCTTAGGGCTAGCGGGCAATGAGCAGTTCTTC. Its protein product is CASSLGLAGNEQFF.

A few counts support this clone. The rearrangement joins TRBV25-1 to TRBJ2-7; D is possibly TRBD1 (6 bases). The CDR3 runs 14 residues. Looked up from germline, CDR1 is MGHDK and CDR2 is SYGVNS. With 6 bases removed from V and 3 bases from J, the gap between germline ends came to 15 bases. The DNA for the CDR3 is TGTGCCAGCAGGTCCGGGACAACCAGCTACGAGCAGTACTTC. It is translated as CASRSGTTSYEQYF.

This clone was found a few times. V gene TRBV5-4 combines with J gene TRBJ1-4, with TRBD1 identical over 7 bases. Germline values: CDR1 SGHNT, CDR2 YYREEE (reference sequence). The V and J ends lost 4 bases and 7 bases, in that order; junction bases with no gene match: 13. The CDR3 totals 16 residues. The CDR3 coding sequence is TGTGCCAGCAGCCCCCATGACAGGGCGTCAGGTGAAAAACTGTTTTTT. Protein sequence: CASSPHDRASGEKLFF.

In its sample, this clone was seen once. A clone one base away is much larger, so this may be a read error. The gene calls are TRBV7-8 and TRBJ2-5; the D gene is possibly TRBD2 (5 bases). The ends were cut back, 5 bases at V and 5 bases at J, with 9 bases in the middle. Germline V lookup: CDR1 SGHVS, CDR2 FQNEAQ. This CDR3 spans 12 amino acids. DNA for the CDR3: TGTGCCAGCAGCCCCCGCGGGGAGACCCAGTACTTC. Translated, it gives CASSPRGETQYF. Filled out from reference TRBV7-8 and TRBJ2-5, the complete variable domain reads GAGVSQSPRYKVAKRGQDVALRCDPISGHVSLFWYQQALGQGPEFLTYFQNEAQLDKSGLPSDRFFAERPEGSVSTLKIQRTQQEDSAVYLCASSPRGETQYFGPGTRLLVL.

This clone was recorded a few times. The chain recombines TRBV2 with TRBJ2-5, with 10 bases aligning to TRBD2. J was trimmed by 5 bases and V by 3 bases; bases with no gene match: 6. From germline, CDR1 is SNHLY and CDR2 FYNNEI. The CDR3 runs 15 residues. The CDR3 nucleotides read TGTGCCAGCAGTGACCAGCGGGAGGGCCGGGAGACCCAGTACTTC. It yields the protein CASSDQREGRETQYF.

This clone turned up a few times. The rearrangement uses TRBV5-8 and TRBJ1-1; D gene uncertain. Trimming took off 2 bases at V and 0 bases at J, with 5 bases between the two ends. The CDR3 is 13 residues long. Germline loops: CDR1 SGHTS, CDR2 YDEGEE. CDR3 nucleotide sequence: TGTGCCAGCAGCTTTCGAATGAACACTGAAGCTTTCTTT. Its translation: CASSFRMNTEAFF.

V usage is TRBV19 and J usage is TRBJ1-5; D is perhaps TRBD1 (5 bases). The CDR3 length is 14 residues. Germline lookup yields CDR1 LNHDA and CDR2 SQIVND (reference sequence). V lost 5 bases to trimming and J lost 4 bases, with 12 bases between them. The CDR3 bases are TGTGCCAGTAGTTCCGGCCAGGGTAATCAGCCCCAGCATTTT. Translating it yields CASSSGQGNQPQHF. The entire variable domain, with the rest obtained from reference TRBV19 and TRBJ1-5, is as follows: DGGITQSPKYLFRKEGQNVTLSCEQNLNHDAMYWYRQDPGQGLRLIYYSQIVNDFQKGDIAEGYSVSREKKESFPLTVTSAQKNPTAFYLCASSSGQGNQPQHFGDGTRLSIL.